The rows below give T cell receptor beta chains drawn from one sample of a study of T cells after yellow fever vaccination. TCRdb independently ran MiXCR on the 5' RACE reads; one entry per CDR3 protein. Of under 700,000 distinct CDR3 sequences detected, roughly a sixth appear once; the ten largest clones hold around a sixth. This material consisted of PBMCs, taken less than 6 days after the first yellow fever vaccination. The receptors originated from a man aged 18 to 30 who received the YFV17D yellow fever vaccine. The CDR3 runs from the conserved cysteine through the conserved F or W. Fields, in order: V gene, J gene, CDR3 protein.

>TRBV29-1|TRBJ2-4
CSVREGAKNIQYF
>TRBV4-2|TRBJ2-4
CASSQAGGPKNIQYF
>TRBV6-1|TRBJ1-2
CASSRPDRATNYGYTF
>TRBV14|TRBJ2-7
CASSHGQGLREQYF
>TRBV9|TRBJ2-3
CASSVISGGANTQYF
>TRBV7-2|TRBJ1-1
CASTELTEAFF
>TRBV15|TRBJ2-5
CATSREIAETQYF
>TRBV7-2|TRBJ2-1
CASSFSGGASEQFF
>TRBV28|TRBJ1-2
CASRLIGTGNYTF
>TRBV3-1|TRBJ2-3
CASSQLPRPGGESDTQYF
>TRBV9|TRBJ2-2
CASSVEGSPGELFF
>TRBV7-2|TRBJ2-1
CASSRTSGRNSYNEQFF
>TRBV30|TRBJ1-1
CAWSEGSGRAFF
>TRBV4-1|TRBJ1-1
CASSLPRGQGRTEAFF
>TRBV30|TRBJ1-1
CAWTDRRNTEAFF
>TRBV19|TRBJ1-4
CASSIDSGNEKLFF
>TRBV5-1|TRBJ2-5
CASSLGQGAEETQYF
>TRBV12-3/TRBV12-4|TRBJ2-7
CASSLGAGFDEQYF
>TRBV4-3|TRBJ2-5
CASSQDGGGAGETQYF
>TRBV6-6|TRBJ1-5
CASTRQGRQPQHF
>TRBV7-9|TRBJ1-1
CASSLGLTEAFF
>TRBV7-2|TRBJ1-1
CASSIWWNTEAFF
>TRBV19|TRBJ1-6
CARDLNSPLHF
>TRBV28|TRBJ2-1
CASSFRTGGYNEQFF
>TRBV7-2|TRBJ1-2
CASSSSGVSYRYTF
>TRBV20-1|TRBJ1-1
CSARDLRGTEAFF
>TRBV12-5|TRBJ2-2
CASGLLTGRFTGELFF
>TRBV5-1|TRBJ1-2
CASSLNPGTGGHGYTF
>TRBV20-1|TRBJ2-2
CSARDSALTGELFF
>TRBV3-1|TRBJ1-1
CASSQDFGTGNEAFF
>TRBV10-3|TRBJ2-3
CAISESPRGADTQYF
>TRBV24-1|TRBJ2-1
CATARQGASNEQFF
>TRBV12-5|TRBJ2-1
CASGFLLTGNSVYNEQFF
>TRBV12-3/TRBV12-4|TRBJ2-1
CASNPSGGDNEQFF
>TRBV7-9|TRBJ1-1
CASSTRQGMMNTEAFF
>TRBV9|TRBJ2-1
CASSVESSGGDEQFF
>TRBV7-9|TRBJ2-7
CASSLWTGDPYEQYF
>TRBV6-2/TRBV6-3|TRBJ1-5
CASSYHRRGETSNQPQHF
>TRBV3-1|TRBJ2-7
CASSLKVQGPGPRSYEQYF
>TRBV9|TRBJ2-2
CASSVRSANTGELFF
>TRBV11-2|TRBJ2-7
CASSPSGQGIYEQYF
>TRBV7-2|TRBJ1-2
CASSRTPRHYGYTF
>TRBV12-3/TRBV12-4|TRBJ2-1
CASSSQPTGVGNEQFF
>TRBV5-1|TRBJ1-4
CASGPFATNEKLFF
>TRBV7-2|TRBJ1-1
CASSLVPGGLPEAFF
>TRBV29-1|TRBJ2-3
CSVRTSGTDTQYF
>TRBV7-9|TRBJ1-4
CASSLDLRSNEKLFF